The entry below gives a single T cell receptor beta chain sequence along with its context. Its cognate antigen is unknown. This table comes from immunoSEQ multiplex PCR, and its TCRdb copy is limited to in-frame clones, with some not included. Here the sample spans 90,000 or so clones, more than 85% being singletons. The source of the sample is a study of OX40 agonist ivuxolimab in advanced cancers. Study information: Patients received ivuxolimab, an agonistic anti-OX40 (CD134) antibody. Patients got intravenous ivuxolimab at 0.01 to 10 mg/kg every 2 weeks. Study outcomes and limitations: Some of the lowest clonal expansion was seen in partial responders at 0.1-3.0 mg/kg.

Trimming at V came to 2 bases and at J to 0 bases, leaving 0 bases not matched to a gene. The germline CDR1 and CDR2 sequences are KGHSH and LQKENI. There are 14 residues in the CDR3. This clonotype was obtained from an adult with an advanced solid tumor such as melanoma, head and neck, liver or kidney cancer. The material sequenced was CD4+ or CD8+ T cells sorted from blood, taken in a trial of the OX40 agonist ivuxolimab. J is TRBJ2-7 and V is TRBV18; 8 nucleotides match TRBD2. CDR3 sequence: CASSPTSGSYEQYF. CDR3 nucleotide sequence: TGTGCCAGCTCACCAACTAGCGGCTCCTACGAGCAGTACTTC. The full variable domain, in which reference TRBV18 and TRBJ2-7 provide the parts outside the CDR3, is NAGVMQNPRHLVRRRGQEARLRCSPMKGHSHVYWYRQLPEEGLKFMVYLQKENIIDESGMPKERFSAEFPKEGPSILRIQQVVRGDSAAYFCASSPTSGSYEQYFGPGTRLTVT.